This T cell receptor beta chain is drawn from a study of metastatic and nonmetastatic thyroid tumors. Study as a whole: The comparison covered peripheral blood and tumor or nodule tissue in malignant and benign thyroid patients. Overall study results and limits: According to reports, the diversity of TCR beta was significantly higher in malignant thyroid tumors than in benign nodules, and this held in both blood and tumor samples.

V was pared by 1 base and J by 0 bases, with 10 bases between. The CDR3 has 17 residues. From germline, CDR1 is MNHEY and CDR2 SMNVEV (reference sequence). In its sample, this clone is medium-sized. Its antigen is as yet unknown. Patients underwent thyroid surgery, and none had received any treatment before it. Source study methods: For papillary thyroid cancer, a distant-metastasis classifier was constructed from CDR3 differences observed across clinicopathological groups. TCRdb re-processed the PCR reads through MiXCR. The V and J calls reflect TCRdb's pipeline rather than the authors' work. The table has roughly 25,000 clones, roughly a quarter seen once.

The chain recombines TRBV27 with TRBJ1-6; no definite D call. Material: tumor tissue. The receptor was derived from a male donor with papillary thyroid cancer or a benign thyroid nodule (not recorded which). Some clones in this sample may be carry-over from other donors' samples. CDR3 protein: CASSLFGQSSYNSPLHF. The CDR3 region has the DNA TGTGCCAGCAGTTTATTCGGGCAGAGCTCCTATAATTCACCCCTCCACTTT.